Shown below are 25 T cell receptor beta chains from a single sample sequenced in a study of OX40 agonist ivuxolimab in advanced cancers. Assay: immunoSEQ multiplex PCR; the TCRdb copy retains only in-frame clones and omits some. The repertoire holds 45,000 to 60,000 clones, with more than 80% as singletons. The sample consisted of CD4+ or CD8+ T cells sorted from blood, taken in a trial of the OX40 agonist ivuxolimab. Receptor source: an adult with an advanced solid tumor such as melanoma, head and neck, liver or kidney cancer.

The V gene is TRBV2, the J gene TRBJ2-4, with D perhaps TRBD1 (5 bases). The CDR3 length is 12 residues. Germline values: CDR1 SNHLY, CDR2 FYNNEI. The V and J ends lost 7 bases and 5 bases respectively, with 9 bases between them. CDR3 region: CASNQGENIQYF. CDR3 coding DNA: TGTGCCAGCAACCAAGGGGAAAACATTCAGTACTTC.

The CDR3 region is CASSLGLGNQPQHF. The CDR3 DNA is TGTGCCAGCAGTTTAGGGCTGGGGAATCAGCCCCAGCATTTT. V usage is TRBV28 and J usage is TRBJ1-5, with D hard to call. This CDR3 comprises 14 residues. Trimming stripped 2 bases from V and 4 bases from J, with 9 bases between. The germline gives CDR1 MDHEN, CDR2 SYDVKM.

The chain carries TRBV7-5 and TRBJ1-1; the D call of TRBD1 is as the table states it, not checked on the DNA. TRBV7-5 is a listed pseudogene. The CDR3 loop spans 13 amino acids. The CDR3 DNA is TGTGCCAGCAGCCCGGACAGAGGGGCTGAAGCTTTCTTT. Its protein product is CASSPDRGAEAFF.

The CDR3 DNA follows: TGTGCCAGCAGTGGAACAGCGAAGTTCAATCAGCCCCAGCATTTT. This codes for CASSGTAKFNQPQHF. V is TRBV6-1 and J is TRBJ1-5, with D uncertain. The germline V gene has CDR1 MNHNS and CDR2 SASEGT. The CDR3 is made up of 15 amino acids. V was cut by 4 bases and J by 3 bases, with 13 bases left in between.

This rearrangement joins TRBV5-1 to TRBJ2-3; 7 nucleotides match TRBD2. CDR1 SGHRS and CDR2 YFSETQ come from the germline V gene. This CDR3 spans 16 amino acids. Trimming at V came to 4 bases and at J to 4 bases, leaving 12 bases not matched to a gene. The CDR3 sequence is CASSPGGGFRADTQYF. In nucleotides, the CDR3 is TGCGCCAGCAGCCCCGGCGGGGGTTTCCGAGCAGATACGCAGTATTTT.

V gene TRBV5-1 combines with J gene TRBJ1-4; the match to TRBD1 covers 10 bases. Looked up from germline, CDR1 is SGHRS and CDR2 is YFSETQ. CDR3 length equals 16 residues. Trimming at V came to 4 bases and at J to 4 bases, leaving 7 bases not matched to a gene. CDR3 region: CASSRDRGGGNEKLFF. The DNA for the CDR3 is TGCGCCAGCAGCCGGGACAGGGGAGGGGGTAATGAAAAACTGTTTTTT.

This sequence joins TRBV5-4 and TRBJ1-5; D is ambiguous. This CDR3 has 15 residues. Germline values: CDR1 SGHNT, CDR2 YYREEE (reference sequence). V gave up 3 bases and J gave up 1 base, with 11 bases separating them. The CDR3 here is CASSSSPTSNQPQHF. DNA for the CDR3: TGTGCCAGCAGCTCATCACCTACGAGCAATCAGCCCCAGCATTTT.

The chain employs TRBV5-1 and TRBJ2-1; 8 bases fit TRBD1. V shed 3 bases, J shed 7 bases, and the junction held 3 bases outside the gene matches. Per germline, CDR1 SGHRS and CDR2 YFSETQ. This CDR3 has 13 residues. The CDR3 loop is CASSSGTGNEQFF. CDR3 in DNA: TGCGCCAGCAGCTCCGGGACAGGTAATGAGCAGTTCTTC.

The rearrangement joins TRBV27 to TRBJ2-2; TRBD2 agrees at 7 bases. CDR1 and CDR2 (germline): MNHEY, SMNVEV (reference sequence). This CDR3 contains 16 residues. The trim removed 7 bases at V and 4 bases at J, leaving 12 bases unmatched. Here the CDR3 reads CASTRRAGVGTGELFF. CDR3 nucleotide sequence: TGTGCCAGCACCCGCCGGGCGGGAGTCGGCACCGGGGAGCTGTTTTTT.

The chain combines TRBV7-8 with TRBJ2-1, with 9 nucleotides matching TRBD2. This CDR3 is 14 amino acids long. J was trimmed by 3 bases and V by 3 bases; bases with no gene match: 0. Germline V gene data show CDR1 as SGHVS and CDR2 as FQNEAQ. In DNA, the CDR3 is TGTGCCAGCAGCTTGCGGGAGGGCTACAATGAGCAGTTCTTC. Its protein is CASSLREGYNEQFF.

The chain recombines TRBV28 with TRBJ1-5, with a possible D match to TRBD1 (5 bases). The V and J ends lost 7 bases and 7 bases respectively, with 14 bases between them. CDR3 length equals 13 residues. CDR1 and CDR2 from the germline V gene are MDHEN and SYDVKM. CDR3 DNA: TGTGCCAGCAATGAGGGGTTTGGGCAGCCCCAGCATTTT. Translated: CASNEGFGQPQHF.

The rearrangement joins TRBV5-1 to TRBJ2-1; no firm D call. In germline, CDR1 is SGHRS, CDR2 YFSETQ. There are 13 residues in the CDR3. The V end was cut by 2 bases, the J end by 7 bases, with 10 bases between. The CDR3 coding sequence is TGCGCCAGCAGCTTACTCCCTGGAAATGAGCAGTTCTTC. Residues: CASSLLPGNEQFF.

V and J are TRBV18 and TRBJ1-4; TRBD1 matches at 7 bases. The germline V gene has CDR1 KGHSH and CDR2 LQKENI. This CDR3 spans 14 amino acids. V lost 6 bases and J lost 3; bases outside the gene matches: 4. CDR3 coding DNA: TGTGCCAGCTCTCGGGACAGCGCTAATGAAAAACTGTTTTTT. This encodes CASSRDSANEKLFF. Using reference TRBV18 and TRBJ1-4 for the parts outside the CDR3, the full variable domain is NAGVMQNPRHLVRRRGQEARLRCSPMKGHSHVYWYRQLPEEGLKFMVYLQKENIIDESGMPKERFSAEFPKEGPSILRIQQVVRGDSAAYFCASSRDSANEKLFFGSGTQLSVL.

This chain uses TRBV6-1 with TRBJ2-7; D is perhaps TRBD2 (6 bases). V shed 8 bases and J shed 2 bases, with 19 bases lying between them. The V gene's germline CDR1 is MNHNS and CDR2 SASEGT. The CDR3 length is 15 residues. CDR3: CASSSTGTGTYEQYF. The CDR3 bases are TGTGCCAGCTCCTCTACCGGGACTGGAACCTACGAGCAGTACTTC.

This rearrangement joins TRBV18 to TRBJ2-5; D is unclear. The CDR3 sequence is 14 residues long. Trimming pared 0 bases from V and 1 base from J, leaving 6 bases between. Per germline, CDR1 KGHSH and CDR2 LQKENI. CDR3 in DNA: TGTGCCAGCTCACCACCGAACCTCCAAGAGACCCAGTACTTC. This gives the protein CASSPPNLQETQYF.

Points on this clone: The same CDR3 also results from other DNA sequences found in this sample. The rearrangement joins TRBV7-9 to TRBJ2-3; no clear D gene. The CDR3 is 13 residues long. Germline values: CDR1 SEHNR, CDR2 FQNEAQ (reference sequence). Between the trimmed V and J ends, which lost 0 bases and 2 bases, there was a span of 3 bases. CDR3 sequence reads: CASSLAHTDTQYF. The CDR3 DNA is TGTGCCAGCAGCTTAGCTCACACAGATACGCAGTATTTT.

The CDR3 reads CASSLTPGGFGELFF. CDR3 in DNA: TGTGCCAGCAGCTTAACCCCGGGGGGGTTCGGGGAGCTGTTTTTT. The chain is built from TRBV11-1 and TRBJ2-2; 8 nucleotides agree with TRBD2. CDR3 size: 15 residues. CDR1 is SGHAT and CDR2 is FQDESV in the germline V gene (reference sequence). V trimming: 2 bases; J trimming: 7 bases; junction bases outside the gene matches: 6. The full variable domain, completed using reference TRBV11-1 and TRBJ2-2, is EAEVAQSPRYKITEKSQAVAFWCDPISGHATLYWYRQILGQGPELLVQFQDESVVDDSQLPKDRFSAERLKGVDSTLKIQPAELGDSAMYLCASSLTPGGFGELFFGEGSRLTVL.

This clone was counted a few times. This sequence joins TRBV5-5 and TRBJ1-3; D is ambiguous. This CDR3 contains 15 residues. Trimming took 8 bases from V and 7 from J, leaving 22 bases between them. Germline lookup yields CDR1 SGHKS and CDR2 YYEKEE (reference sequence). The CDR3 DNA sequence: TGTGCCAGTCGTAAGACGGAAAACCGTGGGAACACCATATATTTT. It codes for CASRKTENRGNTIYF.

V gene TRBV10-3 combines with J gene TRBJ1-1; 9 nucleotides agree with TRBD1. Germline CDR1 and CDR2: ENHRY and SYGVKD. V was pared by 0 bases and J by 3 bases, with 2 bases of the junction left unmatched. There are 15 residues in the CDR3. CDR3 coding DNA: TGTGCCATCAGTGAGTCAGGGACAGGGTACACTGAAGCTTTCTTT. Its translation: CAISESGTGYTEAFF.

This chain joins TRBV10-3 and TRBJ2-3; TRBD1 aligns across 7 bases. The CDR3 has 15 amino acids. Losses at the gene ends were 2 bases for V and 2 bases for J; bases not matched to a gene: 4. Per germline, CDR1 ENHRY and CDR2 SYGVKD. CDR3 amino acids: CAISEPTGLTDTQYF. CDR3 nucleotides: TGTGCCATCAGTGAGCCGACAGGGCTCACAGATACGCAGTATTTT.

The chain carries TRBV2 and TRBJ2-1; D gene uncertain. There are 14 residues in the CDR3. Between the trimmed V and J ends, which lost 7 bases and 4 bases, there was a span of 14 bases. The germline V gene encodes CDR1 SNHLY and CDR2 FYNNEI. The CDR3 protein is CASTPRYKYNEQFF. CDR3 sequence (DNA): TGTGCCAGCACCCCCCGGTACAAATACAATGAGCAGTTCTTC. Full variable domain (outside the CDR3, taken from reference TRBV2 and TRBJ2-1): EPEVTQTPSHQVTQMGQEVILRCVPISNHLYFYWYRQILGQKVEFLVSFYNNEISEKSEIFDDQFSVERPDGSNFTLKIRSTKLEDSAMYFCASTPRYKYNEQFFGPGTRLTVL.

The V gene is TRBV2, the J gene TRBJ2-2; 9 bases map to TRBD2. The J segment lost 6 bases and the V segment lost 9 bases, leaving 8 bases of the junction unmatched. This CDR3 has 14 residues. Germline V gives CDR1 SNHLY, CDR2 FYNNEI. The CDR3 region has the DNA TGTGCCAGAGAGATAGCGGGAGAGGCCGGGGAGCTGTTTTTT. Its translation: CAREIAGEAGELFF.

The V gene is TRBV29-1, the J gene TRBJ1-2; D is unresolved. CDR3 size: 14 residues. The ends were cut back, 7 bases at V and 4 bases at J, with 19 bases in the middle. CDR1 and CDR2 (germline): SQVTM, ANQGSEA. The CDR3 DNA reads TGCAGCGCTCAGACCGCCACAGCGGGCTATGGCTACACCTTC. This gives the protein CSAQTATAGYGYTF.

The chain recombines TRBV29-1 with TRBJ2-1; 10 positions match TRBD2. CDR3 size: 13 residues. Trimming cost V 4 bases and J 6 bases; bases outside gene matches: 3. Germline V gene lookup returns CDR1 SQVTM and CDR2 ANQGSEA. DNA of the CDR3: TGCAGCGTTGGGACTAGCGGCAGCAATGAGCAGTTCTTC. Encoded protein: CSVGTSGSNEQFF.

The chain combines TRBV28 with TRBJ2-5, with D unresolved. Trimming took 4 bases from V and 5 from J, leaving 8 bases between them. CDR3 length: 12 amino acids. CDR1 and CDR2 from the germline V gene are MDHEN and SYDVKM. In DNA, the CDR3 is TGTGCCAGCAGTTCCTTTGGCGAGACCCAGTACTTC. Residues: CASSSFGETQYF. Based on the CDR3 plus reference TRBV28 and TRBJ2-5, the full variable domain is DVKVTQSSRYLVKRTGEKVFLECVQDMDHENMFWYRQDPGLGLRLIYFSYDVKMKEKGDIPEGYSVSREKKERFSLILESASTNQTSMYLCASSSFGETQYFGPGTRLLVL.